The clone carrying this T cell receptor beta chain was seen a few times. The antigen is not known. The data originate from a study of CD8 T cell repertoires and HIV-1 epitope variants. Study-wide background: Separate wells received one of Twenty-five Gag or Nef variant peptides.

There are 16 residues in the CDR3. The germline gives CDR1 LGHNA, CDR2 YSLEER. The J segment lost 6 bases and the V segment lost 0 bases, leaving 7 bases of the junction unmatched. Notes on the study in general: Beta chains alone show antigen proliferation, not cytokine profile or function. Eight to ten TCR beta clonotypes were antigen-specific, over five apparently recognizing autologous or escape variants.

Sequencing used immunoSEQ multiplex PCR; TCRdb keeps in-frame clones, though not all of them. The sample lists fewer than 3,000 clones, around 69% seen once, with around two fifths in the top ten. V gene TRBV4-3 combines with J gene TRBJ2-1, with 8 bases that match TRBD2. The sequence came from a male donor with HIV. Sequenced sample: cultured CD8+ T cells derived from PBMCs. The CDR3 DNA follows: TGCGCCAGCAGCCAAGACCCAGCGGGGGCCTCCAATGAGCAGTTCTTC. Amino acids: CASSQDPAGASNEQFF.